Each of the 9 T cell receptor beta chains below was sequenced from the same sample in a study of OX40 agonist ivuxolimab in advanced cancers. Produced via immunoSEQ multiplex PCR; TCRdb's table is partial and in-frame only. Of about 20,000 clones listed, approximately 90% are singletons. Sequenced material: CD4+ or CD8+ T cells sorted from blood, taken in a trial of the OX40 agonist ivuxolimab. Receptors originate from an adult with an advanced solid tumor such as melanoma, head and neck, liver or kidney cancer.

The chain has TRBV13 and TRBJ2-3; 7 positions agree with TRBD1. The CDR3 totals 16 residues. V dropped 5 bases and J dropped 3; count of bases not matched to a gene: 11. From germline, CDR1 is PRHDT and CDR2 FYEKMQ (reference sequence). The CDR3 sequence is CASSPMGQSRTDTQYF. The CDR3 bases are TGTGCCAGCAGCCCAATGGGACAGTCTCGAACAGATACGCAGTATTTT.

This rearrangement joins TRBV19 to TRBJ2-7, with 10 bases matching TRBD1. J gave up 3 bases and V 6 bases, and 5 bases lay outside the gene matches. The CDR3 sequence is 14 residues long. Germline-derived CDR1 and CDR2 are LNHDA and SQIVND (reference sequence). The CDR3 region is CASSPGQGVYEQYF. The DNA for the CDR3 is TGTGCCAGTAGCCCTGGACAGGGGGTCTACGAGCAGTACTTC.

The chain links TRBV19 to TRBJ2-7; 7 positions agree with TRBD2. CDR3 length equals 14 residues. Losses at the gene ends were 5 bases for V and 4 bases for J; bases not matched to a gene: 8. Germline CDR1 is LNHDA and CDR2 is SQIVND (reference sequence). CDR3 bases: TGTGCCAGTAGTTTTTCCAGCGGGGAATACGAGCAGTACTTC. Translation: CASSFSSGEYEQYF.

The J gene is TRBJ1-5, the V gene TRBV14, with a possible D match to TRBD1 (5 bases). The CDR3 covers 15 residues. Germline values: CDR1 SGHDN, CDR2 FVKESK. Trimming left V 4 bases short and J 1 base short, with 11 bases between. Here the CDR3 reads CASSPSGSSNQPQHF. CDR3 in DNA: TGTGCCAGCAGCCCGTCAGGGTCGAGCAATCAGCCCCAGCATTTT.

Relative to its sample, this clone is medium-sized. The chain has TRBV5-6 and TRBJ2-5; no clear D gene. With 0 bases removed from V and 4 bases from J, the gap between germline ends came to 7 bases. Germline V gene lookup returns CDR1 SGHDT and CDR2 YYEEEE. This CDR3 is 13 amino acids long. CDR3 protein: CASSLVRSETQYF. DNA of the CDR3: TGTGCCAGCAGCTTGGTTCGGTCAGAGACCCAGTACTTC.

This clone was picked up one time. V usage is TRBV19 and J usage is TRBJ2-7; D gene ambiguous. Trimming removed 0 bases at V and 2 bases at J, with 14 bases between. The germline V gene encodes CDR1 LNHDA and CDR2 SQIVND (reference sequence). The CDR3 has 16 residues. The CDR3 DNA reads TGTGCCAGTAGTATAGATCGATTCTCCCTAACCTACGAGCAGTACTTC. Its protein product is CASSIDRFSLTYEQYF.

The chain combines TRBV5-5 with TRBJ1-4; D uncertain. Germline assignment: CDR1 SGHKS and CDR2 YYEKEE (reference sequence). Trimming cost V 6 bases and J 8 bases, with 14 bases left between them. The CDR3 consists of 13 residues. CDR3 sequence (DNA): TGTGCCAGCAATTTCGGCGGAAAGGAAAAACTGTTTTTT. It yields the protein CASNFGGKEKLFF. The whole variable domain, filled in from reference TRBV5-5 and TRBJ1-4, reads DAGVTQSPTHLIKTRGQQVTLRCSPISGHKSVSWYQQVLGQGPQFIFQYYEKEERGRGNFPDRFSARQFPNYSSELNVNALLLGDSALYLCASNFGGKEKLFFGSGTQLSVL.

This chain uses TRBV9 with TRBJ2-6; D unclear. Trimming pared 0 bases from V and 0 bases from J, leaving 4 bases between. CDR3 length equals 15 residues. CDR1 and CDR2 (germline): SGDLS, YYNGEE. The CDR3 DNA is TGTGCCAGCAGCGTAGCGGGCTCTGGGGCCAACGTCCTGACTTTC. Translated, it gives CASSVAGSGANVLTF.

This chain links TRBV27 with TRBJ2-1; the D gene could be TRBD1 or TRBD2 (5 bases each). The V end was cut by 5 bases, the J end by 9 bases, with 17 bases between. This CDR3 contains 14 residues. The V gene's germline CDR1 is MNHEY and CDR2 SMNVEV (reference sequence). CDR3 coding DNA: TGTGCCAGCAGTCCCGAGGGGCCCCCCAGTGAGCAGTTCTTC. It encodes CASSPEGPPSEQFF.